This T cell receptor (beta chain) was captured by sequencing in a study of T cell repertoires in cytomegalovirus infection. Turning to the study itself: Public signatures in TCR beta pointed to CMV infection and matching HLA type.

The study, taken as a whole, reports: Ex vivo, HLA-C-restricted CMV-specific TCR beta clonotypes prevailed over the rest of the response.

TCRdb reprocessed the reads via MiXCR and lists one record per CDR3 protein. In the table there are approximately 500,000 distinct CDR3 sequences, roughly 29% of which are singletons. Unmatched junction bases numbered 5, after V lost 1 base and J lost 7 bases. The germline V gene encodes CDR1 LGHNA and CDR2 YSLEER. The length of the CDR3 is 15 residues. This clonotype has only a few counts. Antigen specificity is unknown. The clonotype comes from a human donor in good health (CMV status not recorded). Some clones in this sample may be carry-over from other donors' samples. This chain joins TRBV4-3 and TRBJ2-1; 9 nucleotides match TRBD2. The sample taken for sequencing was PBMCs. The CDR3 DNA reads TGCGCCAGCAGCCAAGGTCCTAGCGGGATTAATGAGCAGTTCTTC. Its translation is CASSQGPSGINEQFF.